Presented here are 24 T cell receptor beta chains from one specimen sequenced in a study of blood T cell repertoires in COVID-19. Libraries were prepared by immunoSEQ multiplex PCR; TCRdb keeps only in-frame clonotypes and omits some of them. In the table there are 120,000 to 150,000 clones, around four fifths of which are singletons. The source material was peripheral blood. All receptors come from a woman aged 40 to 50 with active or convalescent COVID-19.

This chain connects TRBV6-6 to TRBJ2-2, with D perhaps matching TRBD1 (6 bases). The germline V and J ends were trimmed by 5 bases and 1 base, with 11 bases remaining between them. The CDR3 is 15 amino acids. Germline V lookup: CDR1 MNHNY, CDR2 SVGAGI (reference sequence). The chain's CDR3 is CASSPPTGNTGELFF. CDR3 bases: TGTGCCAGCAGTCCCCCGACAGGGAACACCGGGGAGCTGTTTTTT.

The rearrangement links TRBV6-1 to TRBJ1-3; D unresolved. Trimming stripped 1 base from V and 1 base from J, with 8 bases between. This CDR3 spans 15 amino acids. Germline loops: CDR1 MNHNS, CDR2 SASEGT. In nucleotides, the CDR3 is TGTGCCAGCAGTGAAGGGTTGCAGTCTGGAAACACCATATATTTT. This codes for CASSEGLQSGNTIYF.

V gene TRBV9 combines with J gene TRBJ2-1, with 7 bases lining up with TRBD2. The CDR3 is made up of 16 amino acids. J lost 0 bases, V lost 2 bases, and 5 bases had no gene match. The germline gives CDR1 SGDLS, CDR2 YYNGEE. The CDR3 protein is CASSVGGSSSYNEQFF. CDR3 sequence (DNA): TGTGCCAGCAGCGTGGGGGGGTCTAGCTCCTACAATGAGCAGTTCTTC.

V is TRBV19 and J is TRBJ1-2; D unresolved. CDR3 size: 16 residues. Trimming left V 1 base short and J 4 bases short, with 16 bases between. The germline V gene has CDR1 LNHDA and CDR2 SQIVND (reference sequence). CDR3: CASSIGQAGLGYGYTF. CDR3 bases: TGTGCCAGTAGTATAGGGCAGGCTGGTTTGGGCTATGGCTACACCTTC.

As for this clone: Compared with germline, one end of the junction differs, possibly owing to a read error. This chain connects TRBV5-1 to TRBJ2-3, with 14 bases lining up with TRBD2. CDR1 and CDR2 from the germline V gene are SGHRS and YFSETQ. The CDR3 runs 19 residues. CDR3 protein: CVSSSYGLAGGAGTDTQYF. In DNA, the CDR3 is TGCGTCAGCAGCTCCTACGGACTAGCGGGGGGCGCCGGGACAGATACGCAGTATTTT.

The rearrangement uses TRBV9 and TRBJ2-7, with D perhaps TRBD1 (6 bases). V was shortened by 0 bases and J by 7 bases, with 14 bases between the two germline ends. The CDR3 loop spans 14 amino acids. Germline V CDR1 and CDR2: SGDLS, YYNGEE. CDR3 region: CASSVGAQGDEQYF. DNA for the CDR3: TGTGCCAGCAGCGTAGGAGCACAGGGCGATGAGCAGTACTTC.

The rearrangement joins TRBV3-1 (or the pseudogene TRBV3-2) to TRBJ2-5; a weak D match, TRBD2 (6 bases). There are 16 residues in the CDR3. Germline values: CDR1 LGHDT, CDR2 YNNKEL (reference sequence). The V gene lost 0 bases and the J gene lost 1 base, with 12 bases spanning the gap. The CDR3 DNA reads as TGTGCCAGCAGCCAAGATCGCGGAGGGGCCCAAGAGACCCAGTACTTC. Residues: CASSQDRGGAQETQYF.

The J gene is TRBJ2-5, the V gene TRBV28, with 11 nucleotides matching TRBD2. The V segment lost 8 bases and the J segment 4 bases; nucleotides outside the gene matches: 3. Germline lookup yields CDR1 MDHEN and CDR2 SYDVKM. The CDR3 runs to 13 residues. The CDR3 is CASVSGGVETQYF. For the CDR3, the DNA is TGTGCCAGCGTTAGCGGGGGGGTAGAGACCCAGTACTTC.

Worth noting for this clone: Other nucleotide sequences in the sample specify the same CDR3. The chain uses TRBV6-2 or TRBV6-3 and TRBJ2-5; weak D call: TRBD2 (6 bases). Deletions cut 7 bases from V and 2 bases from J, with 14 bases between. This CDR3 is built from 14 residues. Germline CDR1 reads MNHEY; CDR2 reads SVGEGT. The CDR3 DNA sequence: TGTGCCAGCATCCCTGGAGGACTACAAGAGACCCAGTACTTC. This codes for CASIPGGLQETQYF.

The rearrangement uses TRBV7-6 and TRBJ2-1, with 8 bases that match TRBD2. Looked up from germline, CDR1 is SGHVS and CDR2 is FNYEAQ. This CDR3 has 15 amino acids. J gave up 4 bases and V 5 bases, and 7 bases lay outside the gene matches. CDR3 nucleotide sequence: TGTGCCAGCAGCGATAGCGGGATGGGTTACAATGAGCAGTTCTTC. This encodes CASSDSGMGYNEQFF.

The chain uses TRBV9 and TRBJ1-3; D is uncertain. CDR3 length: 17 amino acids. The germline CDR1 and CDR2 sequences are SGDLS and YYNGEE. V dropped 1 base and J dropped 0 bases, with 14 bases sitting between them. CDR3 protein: CASSVNSGFLSGNTIYF. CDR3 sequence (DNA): TGTGCCAGCAGCGTAAATTCGGGGTTCCTCTCTGGAAACACCATATATTTT.

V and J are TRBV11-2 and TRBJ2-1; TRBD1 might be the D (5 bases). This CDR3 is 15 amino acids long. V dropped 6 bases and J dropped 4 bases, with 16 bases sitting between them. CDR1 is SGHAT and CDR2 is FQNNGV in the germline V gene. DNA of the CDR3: TGTGCCAGCAGAATAAGACAGAACCATTACAATGAGCAGTTCTTC. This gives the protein CASRIRQNHYNEQFF.

Written as DNA, the CDR3 is TGTGCCAGCAGTTACTCGAGCGACGAGCAGTACTTC. It specifies CASSYSSDEQYF. This chain joins TRBV6-6 and TRBJ2-7; D remains ambiguous. Germline V gives CDR1 MNHNY, CDR2 SVGAGI (reference sequence). The V end lost 0 bases, the J end lost 5 bases, and 5 bases lay between the germline ends. This CDR3 has 12 amino acids.

The CDR3 is CASSEIREGYGYTF. Here the CDR3 DNA reads TGTGCCAGCTCAGAGATCAGGGAGGGCTATGGCTACACCTTC. V and J are TRBV18 and TRBJ1-2; maybe TRBD1 (5 bases). Trimming removed 5 bases at V and 4 bases at J, with 14 bases between. The germline V gene has CDR1 KGHSH and CDR2 LQKENI. The CDR3 spans 14 residues.

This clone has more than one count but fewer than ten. Here the CDR3 reads CASRQGNGYTF. CDR3 in DNA: TGTGCCAGCAGACAGGGAAATGGCTACACCTTC. The chain uses TRBV6-6 and TRBJ1-2; tentatively, D is TRBD1 (6 bases). With 6 bases removed from V and 6 bases from J, the gap between germline ends came to 8 bases. The CDR3 runs to 11 residues. From germline, CDR1 is MNHNY and CDR2 SVGAGI (reference sequence).

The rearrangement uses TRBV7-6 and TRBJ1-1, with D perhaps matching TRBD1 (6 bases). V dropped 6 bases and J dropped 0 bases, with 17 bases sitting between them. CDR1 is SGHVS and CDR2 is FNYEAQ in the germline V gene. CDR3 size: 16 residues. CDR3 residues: CASSLTDRRLNTEAFF. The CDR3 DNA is TGTGCCAGCAGTCTGACCGACAGGCGATTGAACACTGAAGCTTTCTTT.

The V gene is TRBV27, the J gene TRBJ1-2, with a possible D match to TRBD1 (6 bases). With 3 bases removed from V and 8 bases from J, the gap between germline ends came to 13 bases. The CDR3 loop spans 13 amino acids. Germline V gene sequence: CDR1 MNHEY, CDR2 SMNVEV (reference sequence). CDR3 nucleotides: TGTGCCAGCAGTTTGACAGGAGGTTTAGGCTACACCTTC. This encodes CASSLTGGLGYTF.

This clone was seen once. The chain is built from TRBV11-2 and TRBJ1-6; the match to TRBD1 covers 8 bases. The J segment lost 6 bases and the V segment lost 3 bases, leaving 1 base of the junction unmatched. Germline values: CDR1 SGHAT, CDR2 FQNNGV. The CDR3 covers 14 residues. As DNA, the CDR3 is TGTGCCAGCAGCTTGGGACAGGTTAATTCACCCCTCCACTTT. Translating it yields CASSLGQVNSPLHF.

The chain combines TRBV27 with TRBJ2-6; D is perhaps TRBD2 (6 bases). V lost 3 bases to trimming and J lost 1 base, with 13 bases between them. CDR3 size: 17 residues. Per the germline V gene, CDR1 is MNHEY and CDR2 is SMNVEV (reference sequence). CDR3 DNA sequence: TGTGCCAGCAGTTTCCAAAAGGGACTTTCTGGGGCCAACGTCCTGACTTTC. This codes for CASSFQKGLSGANVLTF.

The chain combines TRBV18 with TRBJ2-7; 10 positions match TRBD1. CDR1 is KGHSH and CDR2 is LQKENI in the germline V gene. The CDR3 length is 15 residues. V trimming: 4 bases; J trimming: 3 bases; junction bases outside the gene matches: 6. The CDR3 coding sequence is TGTGCCAGCTCACAAGGACAGGGGGGCCTCTACGAGCAGTACTTC. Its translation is CASSQGQGGLYEQYF.

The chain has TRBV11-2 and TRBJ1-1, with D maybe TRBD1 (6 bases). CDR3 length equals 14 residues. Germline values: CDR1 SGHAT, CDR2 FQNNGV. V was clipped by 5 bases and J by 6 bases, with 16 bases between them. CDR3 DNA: TGTGCCAGCAGCCATGGGATAGGGGGATCTGAAGCTTTCTTT. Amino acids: CASSHGIGGSEAFF.

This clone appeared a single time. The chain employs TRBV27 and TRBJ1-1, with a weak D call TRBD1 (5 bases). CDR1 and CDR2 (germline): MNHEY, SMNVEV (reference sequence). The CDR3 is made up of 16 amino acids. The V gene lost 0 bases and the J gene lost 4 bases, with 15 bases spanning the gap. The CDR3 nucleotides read TGTGCCAGCAGTTTATCGTTGCCAGGGAGGGGCACTGAAGCTTTCTTT. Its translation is CASSLSLPGRGTEAFF.

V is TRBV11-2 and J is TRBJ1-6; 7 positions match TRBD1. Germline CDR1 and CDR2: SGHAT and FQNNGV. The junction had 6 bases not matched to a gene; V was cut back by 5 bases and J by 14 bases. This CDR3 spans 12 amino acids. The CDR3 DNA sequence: TGTGCCAGCAGCCGAGACAGGGTAGCCCTCCACTTT. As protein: CASSRDRVALHF.

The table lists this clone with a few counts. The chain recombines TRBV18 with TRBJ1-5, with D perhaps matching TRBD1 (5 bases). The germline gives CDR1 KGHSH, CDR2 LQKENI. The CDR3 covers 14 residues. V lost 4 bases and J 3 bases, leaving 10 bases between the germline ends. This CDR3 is CASSLQAYNQPQHF. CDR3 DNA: TGTGCCAGCTCACTACAGGCTTACAATCAGCCCCAGCATTTT.